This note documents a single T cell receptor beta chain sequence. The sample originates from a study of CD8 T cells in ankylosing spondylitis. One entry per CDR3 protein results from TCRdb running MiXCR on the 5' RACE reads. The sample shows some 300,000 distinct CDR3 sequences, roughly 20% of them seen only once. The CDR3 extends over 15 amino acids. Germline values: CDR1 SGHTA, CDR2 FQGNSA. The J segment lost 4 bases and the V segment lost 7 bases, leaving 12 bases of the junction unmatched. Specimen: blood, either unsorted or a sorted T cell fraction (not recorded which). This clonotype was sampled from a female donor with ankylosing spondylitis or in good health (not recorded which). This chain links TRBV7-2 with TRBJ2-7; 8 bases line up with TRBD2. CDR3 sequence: CASTTQAGVVYEQYF. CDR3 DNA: TGTGCCAGCACCACCCAAGCGGGAGTGGTGTACGAGCAGTACTTC.